Shown below are 22 T cell receptor beta chains from a single sample sequenced in a study of blood T cell repertoires in COVID-19. Here immunoSEQ multiplex PCR was the method, and the copy in TCRdb shows in-frame clones only, minus some. The data hold approximately 210,000 clones, with 81% observed a single time. Sample: PBMCs or T cells enriched from blood (not recorded which). All receptors derive from a woman in her forties or fifties with acute COVID-19.

This clone was recorded a few times. Other DNA sequences in the sample encode the same CDR3. The gene calls are TRBV7-3 and TRBJ1-1; the D is unclear. Germline loops: CDR1 SGHTA, CDR2 FQGTGA. The germline V and J ends were trimmed by 3 bases and 1 base, with 6 bases remaining between them. The CDR3 runs to 13 residues. The CDR3 DNA follows: TGTGCCAGCAGCTTCTCCGGGAACACTGAAGCTTTCTTT. Encoded protein: CASSFSGNTEAFF.

The chain combines TRBV3-1 (or the pseudogene TRBV3-2) with TRBJ2-1; 8 bases align to TRBD2. Germline loops: CDR1 LGHDT, CDR2 YNNKEL (reference sequence). CDR3 length: 15 residues. Trimming cost V 3 bases and J 2 bases; bases outside gene matches: 3. CDR3 in amino acids: CASSQRGRTYNEQFF. CDR3 nucleotides: TGTGCCAGCAGCCAGCGCGGGAGGACCTACAATGAGCAGTTCTTC.

The V call is TRBV3-1 (or the pseudogene TRBV3-2), the J call TRBJ2-7; no clear D gene. The CDR3 is 13 residues long. Germline lookup yields CDR1 LGHDT and CDR2 YNNKEL (reference sequence). V was trimmed by 4 bases and J by 2 bases, leaving 9 bases between them. CDR3 nucleotides: TGTGCCAGCAGCCTTGGGCCGGCCTACGAGCAGTACTTC. It specifies CASSLGPAYEQYF.

This clone has more than one count but fewer than ten. The V and J genes are TRBV19 and TRBJ2-7, with D possibly matching TRBD2 (5 bases). Germline-derived CDR1 and CDR2 are LNHDA and SQIVND (reference sequence). This CDR3 spans 12 amino acids. Trimming shortened V by 3 bases and J by 7 bases, and 10 bases separated the two germline ends. The CDR3 bases are TGTGCCAGTAGTATGAGGGAAGCAGAGCAGTACTTC. Protein product: CASSMREAEQYF.

The rearrangement joins TRBV3-1 (or the pseudogene TRBV3-2) to TRBJ2-3; D is ambiguous. In germline, CDR1 is LGHDT, CDR2 YNNKEL (reference sequence). The CDR3 loop spans 15 amino acids. Deletions cut 0 bases from V and 3 bases from J, with 10 bases between. The DNA for the CDR3 is TGTGCCAGCAGCCAAGAACAGACCATAACAGATACGCAGTATTTT. This translates into CASSQEQTITDTQYF.

V and J are TRBV7-2 and TRBJ1-1; D might be TRBD1 (5 bases). This CDR3 is built from 15 residues. From germline, CDR1 is SGHTA and CDR2 FQGNSA. The ends were cut back, 3 bases at V and 0 bases at J, with 11 bases in the middle. In DNA, the CDR3 is TGTGCCAGCAGCTTTTCTGGGGGGGTGAACACTGAAGCTTTCTTT. Translated: CASSFSGGVNTEAFF.

This clone was seen only once. The chain links TRBV7-9 to TRBJ1-1; D is possibly TRBD1 (6 bases). This CDR3 has 15 amino acids. CDR1 and CDR2 (germline): SEHNR, FQNEAQ (reference sequence). V gave up 5 bases and J gave up 1 base, with 14 bases separating them. The CDR3 loop reads CASSPRQAKNTEAFF. CDR3 coding DNA: TGTGCCAGCAGCCCTCGACAGGCCAAGAACACTGAAGCTTTCTTT.

The chain combines TRBV7-2 with TRBJ1-2; D is possibly TRBD1 (6 bases). This CDR3 region has 14 residues. Looked up from germline, CDR1 is SGHTA and CDR2 is FQGNSA. Trimming left V 3 bases short and J 1 base short, with 9 bases between. This chain's CDR3 is CASSLQQGNYGYTF. CDR3 sequence (DNA): TGTGCCAGCAGCTTGCAACAGGGTAACTATGGCTACACCTTC.

This rearrangement joins TRBV5-1 to TRBJ1-1; TRBD1 aligns across 7 bases. The V segment lost 5 bases and the J segment 4 bases; nucleotides outside the gene matches: 8. The CDR3 runs to 14 residues. Germline CDR1 SGHRS, CDR2 YFSETQ. CDR3 DNA: TGCGCCAGCAGTTGGGAACAGGGGAGCACTGAAGCTTTCTTT. Protein: CASSWEQGSTEAFF.

CDR3 DNA: TGTGCCAGCAGCCCAAAGTGGGGCTCAGATACGCAGTATTTT. Amino acid sequence: CASSPKWGSDTQYF. The V call is TRBV7-2, the J call TRBJ2-3; D is perhaps TRBD1 (5 bases). V lost 5 bases, J lost 4 bases, and 13 bases lay in between. CDR1 is SGHTA and CDR2 is FQGNSA in the germline V gene. This CDR3 region has 14 residues.

Written as DNA, the CDR3 is TGTGCCAGCAGCTACGAGGAGAGCTCCTATAATTCACCCCTCCACTTT. Encoded protein: CASSYEESSYNSPLHF. The chain employs TRBV21-1 and TRBJ1-6. TRBV21-1 is tagged as a pseudogene. The CDR3 is made up of 16 amino acids.

This chain connects TRBV29-1 to TRBJ2-7, with TRBD2 matching 9 bases. Germline V gene data show CDR1 as SQVTM and CDR2 as ANQGSEA. CDR3 length: 15 residues. J was trimmed by 4 bases and V by 4 bases; bases with no gene match: 11. The CDR3 nucleotides are TGCAGCGTTGTAGGCGTTAGCGGGAGTGGGTACGAGCAGTACTTC. This translates into CSVVGVSGSGYEQYF.

The rearrangement joins TRBV12-3 or TRBV12-4 to TRBJ1-2; no clear D. Between the trimmed V and J ends, which lost 4 bases and 7 bases, there was a span of 13 bases. This CDR3 contains 13 residues. The chain's CDR3 is CASSSNYLVGYTF. The CDR3 nucleotides read TGTGCCAGCAGTTCCAATTACCTAGTTGGCTACACCTTC.

The J gene is TRBJ2-7, the V gene TRBV6-6; 8 positions match TRBD1. This CDR3 is 15 amino acids long. Germline V CDR1 and CDR2: MNHNY, SVGAGI (reference sequence). The V and J ends lost 4 bases and 5 bases, in that order; junction bases with no gene match: 10. This chain's CDR3 is CASSFADRGVDEQYF. The DNA of the CDR3 is TGTGCCAGCAGTTTCGCAGACAGGGGTGTGGACGAGCAGTACTTC.

This chain uses TRBV4-3 with TRBJ2-2, with D maybe TRBD2 (5 bases). Germline CDR1 and CDR2: LGHNA and YSLEER. The V end lost 1 base, the J end lost 0 bases, and 12 bases lay between the germline ends. This CDR3 region has 17 residues. The CDR3 loop reads CASSQGFRDTNTGELFF. CDR3 bases: TGCGCCAGCAGCCAAGGATTCCGGGATACGAACACCGGGGAGCTGTTTTTT.

The genes are TRBV5-1 and TRBJ1-1, with a possible D match to TRBD1 (5 bases). V lost 2 bases to trimming and J lost 1 base, with 9 bases between them. This CDR3 region has 14 residues. The germline CDR1 and CDR2 sequences are SGHRS and YFSETQ. CDR3 sequence (DNA): TGCGCCAGCAGCTTTCAGGGCCAGAACACTGAAGCTTTCTTT. Protein: CASSFQGQNTEAFF.

The chain is built from TRBV2 and TRBJ2-7; D unclear. This CDR3 has 13 amino acids. Germline lookup yields CDR1 SNHLY and CDR2 FYNNEI. The germline V and J ends were trimmed by 1 base and 4 bases, with 8 bases remaining between them. CDR3 sequence (DNA): TGTGCCAGCAGTGAAGGGCAGGAATACGAGCAGTACTTC. It codes for CASSEGQEYEQYF.

The gene calls are TRBV2 and TRBJ1-5; maybe TRBD1 (6 bases). Trimming left V 1 base short and J 4 bases short, with 11 bases between. This CDR3 spans 15 amino acids. Looked up from germline, CDR1 is SNHLY and CDR2 is FYNNEI. CDR3 DNA: TGTGCCAGCAGTGAAGAGTTTAGGGGGAATCAGCCCCAGCATTTT. It specifies CASSEEFRGNQPQHF.

This chain joins TRBV19 and TRBJ2-5; 12 bases agree with TRBD1. The CDR3 has 14 residues. The germline V gene encodes CDR1 LNHDA and CDR2 SQIVND (reference sequence). The trim removed 3 bases at V and 5 bases at J, leaving 1 base unmatched. CDR3 loop: CASSMGQGAETQYF. CDR3 sequence (DNA): TGTGCCAGTAGTATGGGACAGGGGGCGGAGACCCAGTACTTC. Using reference TRBV19 and TRBJ2-5 for the parts outside the CDR3, the full variable domain is DGGITQSPKYLFRKEGQNVTLSCEQNLNHDAMYWYRQDPGQGLRLIYYSQIVNDFQKGDIAEGYSVSREKKESFPLTVTSAQKNPTAFYLCASSMGQGAETQYFGPGTRLLVL.

The chain uses TRBV3-1 (or the pseudogene TRBV3-2) and TRBJ2-2; D ambiguous. V was shortened by 2 bases and J by 0 bases, with 7 bases between the two germline ends. Per the germline V gene, CDR1 is LGHDT and CDR2 is YNNKEL (reference sequence). The CDR3 length is 15 residues. As DNA, the CDR3 is TGTGCCAGCAGCCAAATGAGATCGAACACCGGGGAGCTGTTTTTT. This translates into CASSQMRSNTGELFF.

In regard to this clone: At the DNA level, this CDR3 is encoded by other sequences in the same sample as well. The rearrangement links TRBV28 to TRBJ2-3; no definite D call. The CDR3 sequence is 14 residues long. Per germline, CDR1 MDHEN and CDR2 SYDVKM. The V gene lost 3 bases and the J gene lost 3 bases, with 10 bases spanning the gap. CDR3 sequence reads: CASSFLAGTDTQYF. Here the CDR3 DNA reads TGTGCCAGCAGTTTCCTGGCCGGGACAGATACGCAGTATTTT. Full variable domain (remainder filled in from reference TRBV28 and TRBJ2-3): DVKVTQSSRYLVKRTGEKVFLECVQDMDHENMFWYRQDPGLGLRLIYFSYDVKMKEKGDIPEGYSVSREKKERFSLILESASTNQTSMYLCASSFLAGTDTQYFGPGTRLTVL.

The chain is built from TRBV2 and TRBJ1-6, with unresolved D. V lost 4 bases and J 5 bases, leaving 12 bases between the germline ends. The CDR3 is 15 amino acids. The germline gives CDR1 SNHLY, CDR2 FYNNEI. The CDR3 coding sequence is TGTGCCAGCAGTGTGGGGAGCGTGGATAATTCACCCCTCCACTTT. Amino acids: CASSVGSVDNSPLHF.